These 31 T cell receptor gamma chains originate from one sample sequenced in a study of Vδ1+ human thymocytes. Regarding the study as a whole: In the thymus, TRG and TRD repertoires looked highly polyclonal with Gaussian CDR3 lengths.

RNA was extracted from the cells and then reverse transcribed. Pooled V-gene forward primers with one constant-region reverse primer generated the CDR3 amplicons by multiplex PCR. TCRdb called clones from the multiplex PCR reads again using CATT. The repertoire holds over 25,000 gamma-chain clones, with around 20% as singletons. These receptors' antigens are unknown. The specimen was Vdelta1+ gamma-delta thymocytes from the thymus. Indicated subset: FACS-sorted CD3+ TCRalphabeta- TCRVdelta1+ TCRVdelta2- thymocytes. These receptors were obtained from a boy younger than two who had congenital heart surgery.

This clone was observed a handful of times. The rearrangement joins TRGV9 to TRGJP1. CDR3 size: 13 residues. With 5 bases clipped from V and 4 bases from J, the junction kept 4 bases outside the gene matches. CDR1 and CDR2 (germline): GITISATS, ISYDGTV (reference sequence). CDR3 coding DNA: TGTGCCTTGTGGGGTCACACTGGTTGGTTCAAGATATTT. Translated: CALWGHTGWFKIF.

The chain joins TRGV9 to TRGJ1 or TRGJ2. The trim removed 4 bases at V and 5 bases at J, leaving 8 bases unmatched. CDR1 is GITISATS and CDR2 is ISYDGTV in the germline V gene (reference sequence). This CDR3 has 13 amino acids. This CDR3 reads CALWEGGNYKKLF. The CDR3 DNA sequence: TGTGCCTTGTGGGAAGGTGGGAATTATAAGAAACTCTTT.

This clone showed up just a few times. The chain combines TRGV5 with TRGJ1 or TRGJ2. The germline gives CDR1 VINAFY, CDR2 YDVSNSKD. There are 14 residues in the CDR3. V lost 2 bases to trimming and J lost 7 bases; unmatched junction nucleotides: 11. As DNA, the CDR3 is TGTGCCACCTGGGACATCCCCTCAGGATATAAGAAACTCTTT. Residues: CATWDIPSGYKKLF.

This clone was picked up a small number of times. This chain uses TRGV4 with TRGJ1 or TRGJ2. V gave up 0 bases and J gave up 6 bases; unmatched junction bases: 8. The CDR3 has 14 residues. Germline V CDR1 and CDR2: EGSTGY, YDSYTSSV. The CDR3 here is CATWDGRRSYKKLF. CDR3 coding DNA: TGTGCCACCTGGGATGGGCGTCGAAGTTATAAGAAACTCTTT.

About this clone itself: Other DNA sequences from this sample encode an identical CDR3 as well. The genes are TRGV9 and TRGJ1 or TRGJ2. The CDR3 totals 13 residues. The germline V gene encodes CDR1 GITISATS and CDR2 ISYDGTV (reference sequence). V trimming: 0 bases; J trimming: 6 bases; junction bases outside the gene matches: 5. CDR3 in amino acids: CALWEVRRYKKLF. CDR3 sequence (DNA): TGTGCCTTGTGGGAGGTGCGACGTTATAAGAAACTCTTT.

In this sample, this clone turned up a few times. The chain carries TRGV8 and TRGJ1 or TRGJ2. Trimming at V came to 6 bases and at J to 10 bases, leaving 9 bases not matched to a gene. Germline V gives CDR1 VENAVY, CDR2 YDSYNSRV. This CDR3 has 11 residues. The chain's CDR3 is CATWCRIKKLF. CDR3 DNA: TGTGCCACCTGGTGCCGAATAAAGAAACTCTTT.

This clone was seen a few times. The chain is built from TRGV5 and TRGJ1 or TRGJ2. Trimming at V came to 3 bases and at J to 13 bases, leaving 3 bases not matched to a gene. This CDR3 region has 9 residues. Germline V CDR1 and CDR2: VINAFY, YDVSNSKD. The CDR3 reads CATWDDKLF. The CDR3 bases are TGTGCCACCTGGGACGATAAACTCTTT.

The chain couples TRGV4 to TRGJ1 or TRGJ2. Per germline, CDR1 EGSTGY and CDR2 YDSYTSSV. The CDR3 is made up of 12 amino acids. V lost 1 base to trimming and J lost 10 bases; unmatched junction nucleotides: 7. The CDR3 spells CATWDGYWKKLF. The CDR3 DNA sequence: TGTGCCACCTGGGATGGTTATTGGAAGAAACTCTTT.

This clone has just a few counts. This sequence joins TRGV4 and TRGJ1 or TRGJ2. Germline values: CDR1 EGSTGY, CDR2 YDSYTSSV. The CDR3 has 13 residues. The junction had 11 bases not matched to a gene; V was cut back by 1 base and J by 11 bases. The CDR3 here is CATWDGRRKEKLF. CDR3 sequence (DNA): TGTGCCACCTGGGATGGTAGACGTAAAGAGAAACTCTTT.

With regard to this clone: A single base is all that separates this from a far larger clone, so a read error is likely. This chain links TRGV3 with TRGJ1 or TRGJ2. The CDR3 spans 12 residues. Germline-derived CDR1 and CDR2 are VTNTFY and YDVSTARD (reference sequence). The CDR3 DNA follows: TGTGCCACCTGGGACAGGCCTTATGAGAAACTCTTT. Its protein is CATWDRPYEKLF.

The genes are TRGV3 and TRGJ1 or TRGJ2. The CDR3 runs to 15 residues. With 0 bases clipped from V and 5 bases from J, the junction kept 10 bases outside the gene matches. Germline loops: CDR1 VTNTFY, CDR2 YDVSTARD (reference sequence). CDR3: CATWDRLSSNYKKLF. The CDR3, as DNA: TGTGCCACCTGGGACAGGCTGTCGTCCAATTATAAGAAACTCTTT.

This clone was counted between two and nine times. The V and J genes are TRGV4 and TRGJP2. CDR3 length: 15 residues. Trimming at V came to 3 bases and at J to 5 bases, leaving 9 bases not matched to a gene. The germline V gene has CDR1 EGSTGY and CDR2 YDSYTSSV. Here the CDR3 DNA reads TGTGCCACCTGGGATCGGATTAGAAGTGATTGGATCAAGACGTTT. Translated: CATWDRIRSDWIKTF.

In this sample, this clone turned up a few times. The chain joins TRGV5 to TRGJP2. Trimming at V came to 0 bases and at J to 0 bases, leaving 7 bases not matched to a gene. The CDR3 has 17 residues. CDR1 and CDR2 from the germline V gene are VINAFY and YDVSNSKD. The CDR3 protein is CATWDRLLYSSDWIKTF. The CDR3 DNA follows: TGTGCCACCTGGGACAGGCTCCTCTATAGTAGTGATTGGATCAAGACGTTT.

The chain carries TRGV4 and TRGJP2. This CDR3 region has 15 residues. Germline CDR1 is EGSTGY and CDR2 is YDSYTSSV. The V gene end was trimmed by 8 bases and the J gene end by 5 bases; junction bases not matched to a gene: 14. CDR3 residues: CATSDGPRSDWIKTF. The DNA for the CDR3 is TGTGCCACCTCGGACGGGCCGAGGAGTGATTGGATCAAGACGTTT.

V usage is TRGV5 and J usage is TRGJ1 or TRGJ2. Germline V gene data show CDR1 as VINAFY and CDR2 as YDVSNSKD. V lost 6 bases to trimming and J lost 10 bases; unmatched junction nucleotides: 6. The CDR3 extends over 10 amino acids. Here the CDR3 reads CATWFIKKLF. In nucleotides, the CDR3 is TGTGCCACCTGGTTTATAAAGAAACTCTTT.

This clone turned up a few times. The chain is built from TRGV4 and TRGJ1 or TRGJ2. V lost 0 bases to trimming and J lost 5 bases; unmatched junction nucleotides: 7. CDR1 EGSTGY and CDR2 YDSYTSSV come from the germline V gene. The CDR3 has 14 residues. The CDR3 loop is CATWDGGFDYKKLF. The CDR3 DNA is TGTGCCACCTGGGATGGGGGGTTTGATTATAAGAAACTCTTT.

This clone was picked up a small number of times. The chain carries TRGV2 and TRGJ1 or TRGJ2. The CDR3 spans 13 residues. Looked up from germline, CDR1 is EGSNGY and CDR2 is YDSYNSKV. The junction had 12 bases not matched to a gene; V was cut back by 1 base and J by 12 bases. The CDR3 nucleotides read TGTGCCACCTGGGACGGCCCCTTTACGGGGAAACTCTTT. Its protein product is CATWDGPFTGKLF.

J is TRGJ1 or TRGJ2 and V is TRGV4. This CDR3 has 16 residues. Germline CDR1 and CDR2: EGSTGY and YDSYTSSV. Trimming removed 1 base from V and 0 bases from J; junction bases left unmatched: 9. CDR3: CATWDGPPRNYYKKLF. The CDR3 DNA reads TGTGCCACCTGGGATGGCCCCCCCCGGAATTATTATAAGAAACTCTTT.

V usage is TRGV2 and J usage is TRGJP1. Germline-derived CDR1 and CDR2 are EGSNGY and YDSYNSKV. Trimming removed 5 bases from V and 3 bases from J; junction bases left unmatched: 12. This CDR3 has 16 amino acids. In DNA form, the CDR3 reads TGTGCCACCTGGGCCTACCGAAGGGCCACTGGTTGGTTCAAGATATTT. It yields the protein CATWAYRRATGWFKIF.

The rearrangement joins TRGV3 to TRGJP2. This CDR3 contains 13 residues. Losses at the gene ends were 3 bases for V and 7 bases for J; bases not matched to a gene: 5. The germline V gene encodes CDR1 VTNTFY and CDR2 YDVSTARD (reference sequence). The CDR3 DNA is TGTGCCACCTGGGACGGAAATGATTGGATCAAGACGTTT. This encodes CATWDGNDWIKTF.

As concerns this clone: The identical CDR3 is also encoded by other nucleotide sequences in the sample. This chain joins TRGV5 and TRGJ1 or TRGJ2. CDR1 is VINAFY, CDR2 YDVSNSKD, per germline. The CDR3 spans 14 residues. The J segment lost 4 bases and the V segment lost 0 bases, leaving 6 bases of the junction unmatched. The CDR3 nucleotides are TGTGCCACCTGGGACAGGTCTATATATTATAAGAAACTCTTT. This encodes CATWDRSIYYKKLF.

V gene TRGV2 combines with J gene TRGJP1. There are 15 residues in the CDR3. CDR1 EGSNGY and CDR2 YDSYNSKV come from the germline V gene. Losses at the gene ends were 0 bases for V and 6 bases for J; bases not matched to a gene: 7. In DNA form, the CDR3 reads TGTGCCACCTGGGACGGGCCATTCTCTGGTTGGTTCAAGATATTT. Residues: CATWDGPFSGWFKIF.

This chain uses TRGV4 with TRGJ1 or TRGJ2. CDR1 is EGSTGY and CDR2 is YDSYTSSV in the germline V gene. The CDR3 is made up of 14 amino acids. V was clipped by 0 bases and J by 6 bases; unmatched bases: 8. Here the CDR3 reads CATWDGRTGYKKLF. The CDR3 bases are TGTGCCACCTGGGATGGGCGGACGGGTTATAAGAAACTCTTT.

The table lists this clone with a few counts. Different DNA sequences within this sample yield the same CDR3. This chain uses TRGV8 with TRGJP2. This CDR3 region has 14 residues. J gave up 1 base and V 4 bases, and 3 bases lay outside the gene matches. CDR1 is VENAVY and CDR2 is YDSYNSRV in the germline V gene. The CDR3 spells CATWDPSSDWIKTF. The CDR3 coding sequence is TGTGCCACCTGGGACCCTAGTAGTGATTGGATCAAGACGTTT.

The sample holds a few counts of this clone. This may arise from a read error, as a much more abundant clone is one base away. This chain links TRGV5 with TRGJ1 or TRGJ2. CDR1 and CDR2 from the germline V gene are VINAFY and YDVSNSKD. The CDR3 has 12 amino acids. V was pared by 3 bases and J by 5 bases, with 4 bases of the junction left unmatched. In DNA form, the CDR3 reads TGTGCCACCTGGGACTGGCATTATAAGAAACTCTTT. The encoded protein is CATWDWHYKKLF.

A word on this clone: Other DNA sequences of this sample code for an identical CDR3. V usage is TRGV2 and J usage is TRGJ1 or TRGJ2. This CDR3 spans 13 amino acids. Germline lookup yields CDR1 EGSNGY and CDR2 YDSYNSKV. The trim removed 1 base at V and 6 bases at J, leaving 6 bases unmatched. The DNA of the CDR3 is TGTGCCACCTGGGACGGAAAGGGTTATAAGAAACTCTTT. Protein product: CATWDGKGYKKLF.

This clone was recorded a few times. The chain has TRGV4 and TRGJ1 or TRGJ2. Trimming cost V 3 bases and J 3 bases; bases outside gene matches: 8. The CDR3 extends over 14 amino acids. Germline V gives CDR1 EGSTGY, CDR2 YDSYTSSV. CDR3 sequence reads: CATWDMRGYYKKLF. In nucleotides, the CDR3 is TGTGCCACCTGGGATATGCGGGGTTATTATAAGAAACTCTTT.

The genes are TRGV9 and TRGJ1 or TRGJ2. CDR1 is GITISATS and CDR2 is ISYDGTV in the germline V gene (reference sequence). The CDR3 contains 11 residues. The trim removed 4 bases at V and 8 bases at J, leaving 5 bases unmatched. The CDR3 DNA sequence: TGTGCCTTGTGGGAATTAAATAAGAAACTCTTT. Translating gives CALWELNKKLF.

The chain combines TRGV4 with TRGJ1 or TRGJ2. Trimming cost V 4 bases and J 4 bases; bases outside gene matches: 13. Per the germline V gene, CDR1 is EGSTGY and CDR2 is YDSYTSSV. This CDR3 has 15 residues. The CDR3 nucleotides are TGTGCCACCTGGGACAAACCCCAACCCTATTATAAGAAACTCTTT. This sequence encodes CATWDKPQPYYKKLF.

This clone was observed a few times. The junction departs from the called germline gene at one end, perhaps through a read error. The chain carries TRGV9 and TRGJ1 or TRGJ2. Germline lookup yields CDR1 GITISATS and CDR2 ISYDGTV (reference sequence). This CDR3 has 14 residues. CDR3 nucleotides: TGTGCCTTGTGGGAGGTCCCTTTTTATCATAAGAAACTCTTT. Its protein product is CALWEVPFYHKKLF.

This clone was detected a few times. Additional DNA sequences in this sample encode the identical CDR3. This chain links TRGV2 with TRGJ1 or TRGJ2. The germline V gene has CDR1 EGSNGY and CDR2 YDSYNSKV. The junction had 8 bases not matched to a gene; V was cut back by 4 bases and J by 5 bases. The CDR3 length is 13 residues. The CDR3 reads CATWDGRHYKKLF. The DNA for the CDR3 is TGTGCCACCTGGGATGGGCGTCATTATAAGAAACTCTTT.